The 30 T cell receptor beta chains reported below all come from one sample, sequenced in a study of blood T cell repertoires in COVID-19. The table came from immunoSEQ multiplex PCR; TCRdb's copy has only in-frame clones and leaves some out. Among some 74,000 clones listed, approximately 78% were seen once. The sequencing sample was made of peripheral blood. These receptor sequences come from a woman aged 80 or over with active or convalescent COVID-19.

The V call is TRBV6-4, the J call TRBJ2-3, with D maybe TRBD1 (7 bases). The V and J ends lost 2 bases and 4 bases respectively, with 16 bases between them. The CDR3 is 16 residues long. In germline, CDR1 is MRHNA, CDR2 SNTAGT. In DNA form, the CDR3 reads TGTGCCAGCAGTGACGAAACGCCCAGGGGGGCAGATACGCAGTATTTT. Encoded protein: CASSDETPRGADTQYF.

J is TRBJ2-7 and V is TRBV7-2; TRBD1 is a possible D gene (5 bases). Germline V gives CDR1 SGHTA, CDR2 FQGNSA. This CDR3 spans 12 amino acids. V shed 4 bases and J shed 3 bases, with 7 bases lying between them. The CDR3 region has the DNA TGTGCCAGCAGCTCCCAGGGCTACGAGCAGTACTTC. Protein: CASSSQGYEQYF.

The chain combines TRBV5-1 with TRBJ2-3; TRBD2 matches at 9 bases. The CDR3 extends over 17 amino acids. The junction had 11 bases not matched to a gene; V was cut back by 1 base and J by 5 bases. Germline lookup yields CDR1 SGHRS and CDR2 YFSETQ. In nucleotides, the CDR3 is TGCGCCAGCAGCTTGCGGGGTAGCGGGAGCCCGGGAGATACGCAGTATTTT. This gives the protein CASSLRGSGSPGDTQYF.

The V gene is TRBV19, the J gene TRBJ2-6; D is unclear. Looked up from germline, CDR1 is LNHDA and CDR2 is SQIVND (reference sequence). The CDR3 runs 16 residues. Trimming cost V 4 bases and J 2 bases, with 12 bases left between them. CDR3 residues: CASSKPGSTGANVLTF. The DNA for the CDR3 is TGTGCCAGTAGTAAGCCGGGTTCCACTGGGGCCAACGTCCTGACTTTC. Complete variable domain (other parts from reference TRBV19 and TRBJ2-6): DGGITQSPKYLFRKEGQNVTLSCEQNLNHDAMYWYRQDPGQGLRLIYYSQIVNDFQKGDIAEGYSVSREKKESFPLTVTSAQKNPTAFYLCASSKPGSTGANVLTFGAGSRLTVL.

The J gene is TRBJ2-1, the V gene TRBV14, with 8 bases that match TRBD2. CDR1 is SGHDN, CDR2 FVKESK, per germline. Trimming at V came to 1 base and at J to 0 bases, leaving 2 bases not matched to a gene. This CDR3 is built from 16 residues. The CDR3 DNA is TGTGCCAGCAGCCAAGGTAGCGGGGCCTCCTACAATGAGCAGTTCTTC. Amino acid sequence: CASSQGSGASYNEQFF.

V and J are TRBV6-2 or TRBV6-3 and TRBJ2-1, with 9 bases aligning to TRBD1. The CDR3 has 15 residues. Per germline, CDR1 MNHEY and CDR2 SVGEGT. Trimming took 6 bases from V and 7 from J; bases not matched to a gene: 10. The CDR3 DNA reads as TGTGCCAGCAGCCACGGACAGGGGTTTAAAAATGAGCAGTTCTTC. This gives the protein CASSHGQGFKNEQFF.

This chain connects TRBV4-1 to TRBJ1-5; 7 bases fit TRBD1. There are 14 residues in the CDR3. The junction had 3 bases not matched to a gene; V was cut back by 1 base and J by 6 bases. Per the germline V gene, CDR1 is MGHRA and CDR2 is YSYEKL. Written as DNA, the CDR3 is TGCGCCAGCAGCCAAGGACAGGGCGGTCAGCCCCAGCATTTT. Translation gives CASSQGQGGQPQHF.

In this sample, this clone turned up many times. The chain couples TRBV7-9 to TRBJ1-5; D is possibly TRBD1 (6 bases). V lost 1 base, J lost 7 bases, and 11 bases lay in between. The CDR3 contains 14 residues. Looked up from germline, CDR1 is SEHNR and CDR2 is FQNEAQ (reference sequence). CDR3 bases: TGTGCCAGCAGCTTAGACAGGGAGCAACAGCCCCAGCATTTT. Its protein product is CASSLDREQQPQHF. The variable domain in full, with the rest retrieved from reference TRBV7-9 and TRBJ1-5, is DTGVSQNPRHKITKRGQNVTFRCDPISEHNRLYWYRQTLGQGPEFLTYFQNEAQLEKSRLLSDRFSAERPKGSFSTLEIQRTEQGDSAMYLCASSLDREQQPQHFGDGTRLSIL.

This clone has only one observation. The CDR3 loop reads CASSLISGGAGETQYF. DNA for the CDR3: TGCGCCAGCAGTCTAATTAGCGGGGGGGCAGGGGAGACCCAGTACTTC. The V gene is TRBV4-1, the J gene TRBJ2-5; TRBD2 aligns across 11 bases. The CDR3 is made up of 16 amino acids. Germline V gives CDR1 MGHRA, CDR2 YSYEKL. V shed 6 bases and J 5 bases; nucleotides not matched to a gene: 11.

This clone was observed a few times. CDR3 region: CASSYRDRYEQYF. DNA for the CDR3: TGTGCCAGCAGCTACCGGGACAGATACGAGCAGTACTTC. The chain couples TRBV7-9 to TRBJ2-7; 7 bases agree with TRBD1. The trim removed 4 bases at V and 4 bases at J, leaving 4 bases unmatched. In germline, CDR1 is SEHNR, CDR2 FQNEAQ (reference sequence). The CDR3 is made up of 13 amino acids.

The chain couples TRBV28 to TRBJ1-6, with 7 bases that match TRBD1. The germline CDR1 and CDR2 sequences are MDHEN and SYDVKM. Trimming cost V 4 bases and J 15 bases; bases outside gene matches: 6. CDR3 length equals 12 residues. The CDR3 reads CASSYRQGFLHF. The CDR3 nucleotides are TGTGCCAGCAGTTATCGACAGGGATTCCTCCACTTT.

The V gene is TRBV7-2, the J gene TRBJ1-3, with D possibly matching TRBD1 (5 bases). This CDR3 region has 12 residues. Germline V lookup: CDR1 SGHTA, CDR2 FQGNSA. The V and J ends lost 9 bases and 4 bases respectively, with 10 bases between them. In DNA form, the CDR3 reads TGTGCCAGTAGGGGATACGGAAACACCATATATTTT. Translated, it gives CASRGYGNTIYF.

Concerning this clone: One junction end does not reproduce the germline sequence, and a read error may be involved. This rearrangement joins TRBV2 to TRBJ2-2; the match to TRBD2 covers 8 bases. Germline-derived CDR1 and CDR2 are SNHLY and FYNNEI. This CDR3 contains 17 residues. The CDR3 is CPSPRDGGGVDTGELFF. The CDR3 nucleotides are TGTCCCAGCCCCCGGGACGGGGGGGGCGTGGACACCGGGGAGCTGTTTTTT. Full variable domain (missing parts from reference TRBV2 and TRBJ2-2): EPEVTQTPSHQVTQMGQEVILRCVPISNHLYFYWYRQILGQKVEFLVSFYNNEISEKSEIFDDQFSVERPDGSNFTLKIRSTKLEDSAMYFCPSPRDGGGVDTGELFFGEGSRLTVL.

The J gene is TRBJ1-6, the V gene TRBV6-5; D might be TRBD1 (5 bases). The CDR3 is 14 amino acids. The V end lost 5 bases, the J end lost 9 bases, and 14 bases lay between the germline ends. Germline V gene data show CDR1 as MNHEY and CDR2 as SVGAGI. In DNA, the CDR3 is TGTGCCAGCAGTCGCGGGGGGGTCCGTTCACCCCTCCACTTT. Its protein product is CASSRGGVRSPLHF.

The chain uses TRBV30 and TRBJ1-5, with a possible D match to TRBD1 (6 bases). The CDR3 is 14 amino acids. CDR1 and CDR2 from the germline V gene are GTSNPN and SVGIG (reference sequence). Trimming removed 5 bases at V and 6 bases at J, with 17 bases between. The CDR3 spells CAWDTQGSSQPQHF. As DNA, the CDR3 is TGTGCCTGGGATACCCAGGGGTCAAGTCAGCCCCAGCATTTT.

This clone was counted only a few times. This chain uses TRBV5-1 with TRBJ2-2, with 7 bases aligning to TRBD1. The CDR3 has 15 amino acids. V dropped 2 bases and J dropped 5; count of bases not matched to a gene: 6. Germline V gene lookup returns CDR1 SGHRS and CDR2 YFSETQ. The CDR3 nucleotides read TGCGCCAGCAGCTTAAGGGGGCCCGGTACCGGGGAGCTGTTTTTT. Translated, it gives CASSLRGPGTGELFF.

The chain's CDR3 is CASSFQPRGQNSPLHF. CDR3 in DNA: TGTGCCAGCAGTTTCCAACCCAGGGGGCAAAATTCACCCCTCCACTTT. The rearrangement uses TRBV28 and TRBJ1-6; 8 nucleotides line up with TRBD1. The J segment lost 7 bases and the V segment lost 3 bases, leaving 8 bases of the junction unmatched. The germline V gene encodes CDR1 MDHEN and CDR2 SYDVKM. CDR3 size: 16 residues.

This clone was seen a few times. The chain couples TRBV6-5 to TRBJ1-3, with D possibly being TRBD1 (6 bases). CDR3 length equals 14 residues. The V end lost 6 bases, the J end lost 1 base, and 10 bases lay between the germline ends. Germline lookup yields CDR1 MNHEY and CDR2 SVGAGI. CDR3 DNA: TGTGCCAGCAGCTTACAGGGTTCTGGAAACACCATATATTTT. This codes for CASSLQGSGNTIYF.

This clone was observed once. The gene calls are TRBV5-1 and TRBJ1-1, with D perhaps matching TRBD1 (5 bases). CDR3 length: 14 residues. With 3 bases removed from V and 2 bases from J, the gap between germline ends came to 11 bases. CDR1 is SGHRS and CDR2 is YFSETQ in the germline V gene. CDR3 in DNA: TGCGCCAGCAGCTACCGGCAGGGCAACACTGAAGCTTTCTTT. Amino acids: CASSYRQGNTEAFF.

The CDR3 DNA reads as TGTGCCAGCAGGGGACAGGGTTCTCACGAGCAGTACTTC. Translated, it gives CASRGQGSHEQYF. The V and J genes are TRBV12-3 or TRBV12-4 and TRBJ2-7; 9 nucleotides match TRBD1. Trimming took 6 bases from V and 5 from J; bases not matched to a gene: 5. The CDR3 has 13 amino acids.

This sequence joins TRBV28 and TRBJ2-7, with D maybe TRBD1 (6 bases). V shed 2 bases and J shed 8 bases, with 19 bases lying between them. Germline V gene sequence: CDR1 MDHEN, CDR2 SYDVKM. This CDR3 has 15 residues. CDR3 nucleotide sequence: TGTGCCAGCAGTTTACAGGGGATCACCTCTACGAAGCAGTACTTC. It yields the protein CASSLQGITSTKQYF.

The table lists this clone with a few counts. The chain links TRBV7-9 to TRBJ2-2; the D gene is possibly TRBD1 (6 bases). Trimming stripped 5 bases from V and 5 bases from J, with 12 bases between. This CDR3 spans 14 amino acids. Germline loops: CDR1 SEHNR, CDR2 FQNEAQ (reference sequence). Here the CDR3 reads CASSAGTLTGELFF. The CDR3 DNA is TGTGCCAGCAGCGCTGGGACACTTACCGGGGAGCTGTTTTTT.

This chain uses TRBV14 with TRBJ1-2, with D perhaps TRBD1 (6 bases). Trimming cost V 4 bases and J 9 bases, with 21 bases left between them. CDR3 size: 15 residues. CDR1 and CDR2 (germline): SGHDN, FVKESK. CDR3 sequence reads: CASSLPRQVHRSYTF. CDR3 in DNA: TGTGCCAGCAGCCTCCCAAGACAGGTCCATAGGAGCTACACCTTC. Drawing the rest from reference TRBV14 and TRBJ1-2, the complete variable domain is EAGVTQFPSHSVIEKGQTVTLRCDPISGHDNLYWYRRVMGKEIKFLLHFVKESKQDESGMPNNRFLAERTGGTYSTLKVQPAELEDSGVYFCASSLPRQVHRSYTFGSGTRLTVV.

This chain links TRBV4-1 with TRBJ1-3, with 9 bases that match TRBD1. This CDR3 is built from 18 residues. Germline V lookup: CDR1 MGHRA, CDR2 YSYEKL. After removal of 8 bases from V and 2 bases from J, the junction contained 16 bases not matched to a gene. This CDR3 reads CASRPQVGQGKTGNTIYF. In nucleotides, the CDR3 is TGCGCCAGCCGTCCTCAGGTGGGACAGGGAAAAACTGGAAACACCATATATTTT.

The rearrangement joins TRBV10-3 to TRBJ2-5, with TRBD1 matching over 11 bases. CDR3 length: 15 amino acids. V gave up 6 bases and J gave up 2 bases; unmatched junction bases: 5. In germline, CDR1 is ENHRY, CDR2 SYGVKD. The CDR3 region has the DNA TGTGCCATCAGCCGGACAGGGGGCAGGCAAGAGACCCAGTACTTC. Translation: CAISRTGGRQETQYF.

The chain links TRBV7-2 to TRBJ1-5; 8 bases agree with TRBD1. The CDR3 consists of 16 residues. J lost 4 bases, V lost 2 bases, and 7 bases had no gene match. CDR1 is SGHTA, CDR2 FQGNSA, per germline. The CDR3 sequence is CASSLRTGHLNQPQHF. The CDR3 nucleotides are TGTGCCAGCAGCTTAAGGACAGGGCATCTGAATCAGCCCCAGCATTTT.

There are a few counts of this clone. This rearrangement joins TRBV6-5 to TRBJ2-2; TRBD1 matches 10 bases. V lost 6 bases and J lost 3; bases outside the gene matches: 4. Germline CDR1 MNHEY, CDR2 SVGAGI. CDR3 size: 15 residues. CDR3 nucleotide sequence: TGTGCCAGCAGGACCGGGACAGGGGACACCGGGGAGCTGTTTTTT. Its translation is CASRTGTGDTGELFF.

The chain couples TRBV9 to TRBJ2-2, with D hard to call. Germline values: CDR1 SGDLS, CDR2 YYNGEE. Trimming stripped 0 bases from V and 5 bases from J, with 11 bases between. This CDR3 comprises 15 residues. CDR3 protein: CASSVEWWSTGELFF. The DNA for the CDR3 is TGTGCCAGCAGCGTAGAATGGTGGAGTACCGGGGAGCTGTTTTTT.

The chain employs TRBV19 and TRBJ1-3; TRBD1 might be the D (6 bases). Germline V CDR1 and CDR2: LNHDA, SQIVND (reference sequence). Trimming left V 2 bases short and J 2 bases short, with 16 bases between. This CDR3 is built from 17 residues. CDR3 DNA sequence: TGTGCCAGTAGTATAAAAAAGGACAGCCTCACTGGAAACACCATATATTTT. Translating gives CASSIKKDSLTGNTIYF.

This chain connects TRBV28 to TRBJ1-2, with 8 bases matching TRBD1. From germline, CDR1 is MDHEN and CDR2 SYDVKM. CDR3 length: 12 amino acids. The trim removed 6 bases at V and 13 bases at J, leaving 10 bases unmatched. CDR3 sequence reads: CASRLLQGAITF. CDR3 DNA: TGTGCCAGCAGACTTCTTCAGGGGGCGATCACCTTC.